The 29 T cell receptor beta chains listed next were all sequenced from one sample in a study of vaccination effects on CD4 cells after COVID-19. Investigators separated out CD4+ T cells once around eleven days of culture had passed. Every participant took two doses of the BNT162b2 or mRNA-1273 vaccine. Measured with immunoSEQ multiplex PCR; TCRdb has only the in-frame clones, and not every one. The sample has about 66,000 clones, around 69% seen once; the top ten hold over 2%. Antigens for these TCRs are unknown. Sample: CD4+ T cells from PBMCs cultured without peptide, taken after COVID-19 vaccination. These receptors were collected from a human donor who received a COVID-19 vaccine.

The CDR3 bases are TGTGCTAGTGGCCTAGGGTTGAGCTCTGGAAACACCATATATTTT. Translated: CASGLGLSSGNTIYF. This sequence joins TRBV12-5 and TRBJ1-3; D not certain. The CDR3 consists of 15 residues. Germline values: CDR1 LGHNT, CDR2 FRNRAP. Trimming left V 6 bases short and J 0 bases short, with 12 bases between.

The chain couples TRBV19 to TRBJ1-4, with D unresolved. CDR3 length: 15 amino acids. The germline V gene encodes CDR1 LNHDA and CDR2 SQIVND (reference sequence). The ends were cut back, 5 bases at V and 3 bases at J, with 13 bases in the middle. The CDR3 DNA reads TGTGCCAGTAGTGAGAGGACCTTAGCTAATGAAAAACTGTTTTTT. Protein: CASSERTLANEKLFF.

The chain is built from TRBV28 and TRBJ1-5, with no clear D. Germline CDR1 MDHEN, CDR2 SYDVKM. Trimming took off 5 bases at V and 10 bases at J, with 12 bases between the two ends. The CDR3 runs to 12 residues. CDR3: CASSVRIGPQHF. CDR3 sequence (DNA): TGTGCCAGCAGTGTCCGGATCGGACCCCAGCATTTT.

CDR3 loop: CASSKRTGNEQFF. The DNA for the CDR3 is TGTGCCAGCAGCAAGAGGACGGGCAATGAGCAGTTCTTC. This rearrangement joins TRBV21-1 to TRBJ2-1. TRBV21-1 is deemed a pseudogene. The CDR3 loop spans 13 amino acids.

V and J are TRBV24-1 and TRBJ2-5; TRBD1 aligns across 9 bases. The CDR3 runs to 15 residues. Germline trimming cut 4 bases from V and 1 base from J; bases unmatched to any gene: 3. CDR1 and CDR2 (germline): KGHDR, SFDVKD. This CDR3 is CATSEGQGIQETQYF. CDR3 bases: TGTGCCACCAGTGAGGGACAGGGCATCCAAGAGACCCAGTACTTC.

The count of this clone is one. The chain combines TRBV5-1 with TRBJ1-1; 7 bases match TRBD1. Germline CDR1 reads SGHRS; CDR2 reads YFSETQ. The CDR3 length is 15 residues. The V and J ends lost 0 bases and 1 base, in that order; junction bases with no gene match: 3. The DNA of the CDR3 is TGCGCCAGCAGCTTGGGAGGGGGCACGAACACTGAAGCTTTCTTT. As protein: CASSLGGGTNTEAFF.

V usage is TRBV5-5 and J usage is TRBJ1-4; 8 nucleotides align to TRBD1. CDR1 is SGHKS, CDR2 YYEKEE, per germline (reference sequence). The CDR3 spans 15 residues. V was clipped by 5 bases and J by 8 bases; unmatched bases: 11. The DNA for the CDR3 is TGTGCCAGCAGTCACATACAGGGGGACGCGGAAAAACTGTTTTTT. Translation: CASSHIQGDAEKLFF.

This clone was detected only a few times. This chain links TRBV19 with TRBJ2-1, with 16 nucleotides matching TRBD2. The CDR3 sequence is 16 residues long. The trim removed 3 bases at V and 7 bases at J, leaving 3 bases unmatched. CDR1 and CDR2 from the germline V gene are LNHDA and SQIVND (reference sequence). The CDR3 bases are TGTGCCAGTAGTATCTGGGGACTAGCGGGGGGGAATGAGCAGTTCTTC. Translated, it gives CASSIWGLAGGNEQFF.

The rearrangement links TRBV3-1 (or the pseudogene TRBV3-2) to TRBJ2-3, with D hard to call. Deletions cut 0 bases from V and 0 bases from J, with 13 bases between. CDR1 LGHDT and CDR2 YNNKEL come from the germline V gene (reference sequence). The CDR3 extends over 17 amino acids. CDR3 coding DNA: TGTGCCAGCAGCCAAGACTGGTCACTCACTAGCACAGATACGCAGTATTTT. Translated: CASSQDWSLTSTDTQYF.

The chain is built from TRBV24-1 and TRBJ1-1, with 9 bases fitting TRBD1. Germline trimming cut 2 bases from V and 5 bases from J; bases unmatched to any gene: 2. The CDR3 contains 14 residues. In germline, CDR1 is KGHDR, CDR2 SFDVKD. CDR3 loop: CATSDSTGGTEAFF. CDR3 DNA: TGTGCCACCAGTGATTCGACAGGGGGGACTGAAGCTTTCTTT.

CDR3 residues: CATSIGGTKNTEAFF. CDR3 coding DNA: TGTGCCACCAGCATAGGGGGGACAAAGAACACTGAAGCTTTCTTT. The rearrangement uses TRBV15 and TRBJ1-1, with a possible D match to TRBD1 (6 bases). Germline CDR1 LNHNV, CDR2 YYDKDF (reference sequence). This CDR3 is built from 15 residues. V lost 4 bases and J lost 1, with 13 bases in between.

The chain joins TRBV5-1 to TRBJ1-2; D call uncertain. Trimming took off 0 bases at V and 8 bases at J, with 11 bases between the two ends. CDR3 length: 13 residues. Germline values: CDR1 SGHRS, CDR2 YFSETQ. The CDR3 nucleotides are TGCGCCAGCAGCTTGGACGGAAAGGGCGGCTACACCTTC. Translating it yields CASSLDGKGGYTF. The entire variable domain, with the rest obtained from reference TRBV5-1 and TRBJ1-2, is as follows: KAGVTQTPRYLIKTRGQQVTLSCSPISGHRSVSWYQQTPGQGLQFLFEYFSETQRNKGNFPGRFSGRQFSNSRSEMNVSTLELGDSALYLCASSLDGKGGYTFGSGTRLTVV.

This clone has more than one count but fewer than ten. The genes are TRBV11-2 and TRBJ1-1; 7 nucleotides agree with TRBD1. V trimming: 5 bases; J trimming: 5 bases; junction bases outside the gene matches: 11. Germline lookup yields CDR1 SGHAT and CDR2 FQNNGV. This CDR3 spans 15 amino acids. The CDR3 nucleotides are TGTGCCAGCAGCCCAATGACAGGGTCCTGGACTGAAGCTTTCTTT. This gives the protein CASSPMTGSWTEAFF.

CDR3 in amino acids: CAWSTIVRGNTIYF. The CDR3 bases are TGTGCCTGGTCAACCATTGTACGTGGAAACACCATATATTTT. V gene TRBV30 combines with J gene TRBJ1-3, with unresolved D. Germline V gene sequence: CDR1 GTSNPN, CDR2 SVGIG (reference sequence). V was pared by 5 bases and J by 3 bases, with 14 bases between. The CDR3 runs to 14 residues.

The CDR3 DNA follows: TGTGCCAGCAGTTCCGGGACTCCGGGTGGCTACACCTTC. Amino acids: CASSSGTPGGYTF. The chain recombines TRBV6-2 or TRBV6-3 with TRBJ1-2; tentatively, D is TRBD1 (5 bases). Germline CDR1 MNHEY, CDR2 SVGEGT. V gave up 4 bases and J gave up 7 bases, with 13 bases separating them. The CDR3 has 13 residues.

The V and J genes are TRBV18 and TRBJ1-1, with D unresolved. This CDR3 spans 15 amino acids. In germline, CDR1 is KGHSH, CDR2 LQKENI. V was pared by 3 bases and J by 2 bases, with 13 bases between. CDR3 nucleotides: TGTGCCAGCTCACCCCCCGGACGGACTAACACTGAAGCTTTCTTT. It codes for CASSPPGRTNTEAFF.

This chain links TRBV5-6 with TRBJ1-3; 8 bases map to TRBD1. The CDR3 spans 16 residues. Germline V gene sequence: CDR1 SGHDT, CDR2 YYEEEE. V lost 4 bases, J lost 3 bases, and 9 bases stayed unmatched. Here the CDR3 reads CASSRQGALSGNTIYF. In DNA form, the CDR3 reads TGTGCCAGCAGCAGGCAGGGGGCCCTCAGTGGAAACACCATATATTTT. The entire variable domain, with the rest obtained from reference TRBV5-6 and TRBJ1-3, is as follows: DAGVTQSPTHLIKTRGQQVTLRCSPKSGHDTVSWYQQALGQGPQFIFQYYEEEERQRGNFPDRFSGHQFPNYSSELNVNALLLGDSALYLCASSRQGALSGNTIYFGEGSWLTVV.

J is TRBJ1-5 and V is TRBV19; D unclear. CDR3 length: 16 amino acids. V was clipped by 6 bases and J by 0 bases, with 15 bases between them. Germline CDR1 and CDR2: LNHDA and SQIVND (reference sequence). This chain's CDR3 is CASSPRHRGSNQPQHF. The CDR3 nucleotides are TGTGCCAGTAGCCCTAGACACCGGGGTAGCAATCAGCCCCAGCATTTT.

The chain recombines TRBV9 with TRBJ2-2; D gene ambiguous. This CDR3 is built from 17 residues. Per germline, CDR1 SGDLS and CDR2 YYNGEE. The V end was cut by 3 bases, the J end by 0 bases, with 15 bases between. The CDR3 nucleotides are TGTGCCAGCAGCGCAAGATTAATAACCTCGAACACCGGGGAGCTGTTTTTT. Amino acids: CASSARLITSNTGELFF.

This sequence joins TRBV6-5 and TRBJ1-5; D perhaps matches TRBD1 (6 bases). The CDR3 has 14 residues. The germline V gene encodes CDR1 MNHEY and CDR2 SVGAGI. The ends were cut back, 4 bases at V and 2 bases at J, with 9 bases in the middle. CDR3 nucleotide sequence: TGTGCCAGCAGTTTTTACAGGGGCAATCAGCCCCAGCATTTT. It codes for CASSFYRGNQPQHF.

The chain combines TRBV2 with TRBJ1-4; D possibly corresponds to TRBD1 (6 bases). Germline assignment: CDR1 SNHLY and CDR2 FYNNEI. There are 13 residues in the CDR3. The V end lost 6 bases, the J end lost 5 bases, and 10 bases lay between the germline ends. CDR3 loop: CASRRGANEKLFF. Here the CDR3 DNA reads TGTGCCAGCAGGAGGGGGGCCAATGAAAAACTGTTTTTT.

The chain joins TRBV24-1 to TRBJ2-5; a possible D gene is TRBD2 (5 bases). This CDR3 has 16 residues. V gave up 3 bases and J gave up 6 bases, with 19 bases separating them. CDR1 and CDR2 from the germline V gene are KGHDR and SFDVKD. In nucleotides, the CDR3 is TGTGCCACCAGTGATCCCTCTGTAAATGGAGGAAAGACCCAGTACTTC. Protein: CATSDPSVNGGKTQYF.

This clone was seen a handful of times. The chain employs TRBV10-2 and TRBJ2-2; D uncertain. Germline V gene lookup returns CDR1 WSHSY and CDR2 SAAADI. CDR3 length: 18 residues. Trimming pared 0 bases from V and 2 bases from J, leaving 16 bases between. As DNA, the CDR3 is TGCGCCAGCAGTGAGTCGAGCCCCGGCAGGATCAACACCGGGGAGCTGTTTTTT. Protein product: CASSESSPGRINTGELFF.

This clone was picked up a small number of times. This sequence joins TRBV5-1 and TRBJ1-1, with unresolved D. CDR3 length: 13 residues. Germline loops: CDR1 SGHRS, CDR2 YFSETQ. Trimming stripped 4 bases from V and 2 bases from J, with 9 bases between. CDR3 in amino acids: CASSPAVNTEAFF. The DNA of the CDR3 is TGCGCCAGCAGCCCGGCAGTCAACACTGAAGCTTTCTTT.

The chain employs TRBV9 and TRBJ1-3; the D is unclear. Germline CDR1 SGDLS, CDR2 YYNGEE. This CDR3 region has 13 residues. V shed 3 bases and J shed 0 bases, with 4 bases lying between them. CDR3 sequence (DNA): TGTGCCAGCAGCGGTCTCTCTGGAAACACCATATATTTT. Its protein product is CASSGLSGNTIYF.

In this sample, this clone turned up once. V usage is TRBV24-1 and J usage is TRBJ1-2, with a tentative D call TRBD1 (6 bases). Looked up from germline, CDR1 is KGHDR and CDR2 is SFDVKD. This CDR3 spans 15 amino acids. Trimming pared 4 bases from V and 8 bases from J, leaving 19 bases between. CDR3 protein: CATSDRYQGSGGYTF. The DNA of the CDR3 is TGTGCCACCAGTGACCGTTATCAGGGGTCGGGCGGCTACACCTTC.

The gene calls are TRBV7-3 and TRBJ1-1; 10 nucleotides match TRBD1. The germline CDR1 and CDR2 sequences are SGHTA and FQGTGA. V trimming: 5 bases; J trimming: 7 bases; junction bases outside the gene matches: 7. This CDR3 spans 14 amino acids. CDR3 amino acids: CASSPGTGAVEAFF. The CDR3 DNA reads TGTGCCAGCAGCCCGGGGACAGGGGCCGTTGAAGCTTTCTTT.

The chain employs TRBV21-1 and TRBJ1-6; the tabulated D call, TRBD1, remains unverified against the DNA. TRBV21-1 is annotated as a pseudogene. The CDR3 sequence is 17 residues long. CDR3 DNA sequence: TGTGCCAGCAGCAGTAGGAAGGGACAGGGAATCAATTCACCCCTCCACTTT. Its protein product is CASSSRKGQGINSPLHF.

This clone was seen only once. In nucleotides, the CDR3 is TGTGCCAGCAGTGAAGCCTACGAGCAGTACGTC. Translation: CASSEAYEQYV. The J gene is TRBJ2-7, the V gene TRBV6-1; D call uncertain. Per germline, CDR1 MNHNS and CDR2 SASEGT. Trimming stripped 0 bases from V and 3 bases from J, with 0 bases between. This CDR3 is 11 amino acids long.